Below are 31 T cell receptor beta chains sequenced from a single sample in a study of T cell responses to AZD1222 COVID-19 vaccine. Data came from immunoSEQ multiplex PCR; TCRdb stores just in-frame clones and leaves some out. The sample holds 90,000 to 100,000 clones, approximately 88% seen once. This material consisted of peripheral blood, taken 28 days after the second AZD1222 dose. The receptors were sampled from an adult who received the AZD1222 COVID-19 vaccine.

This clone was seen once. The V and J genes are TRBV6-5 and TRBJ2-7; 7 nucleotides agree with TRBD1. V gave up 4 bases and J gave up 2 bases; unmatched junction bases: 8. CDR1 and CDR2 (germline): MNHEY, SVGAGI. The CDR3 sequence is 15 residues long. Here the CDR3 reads CASSLSRDSTYEQYF. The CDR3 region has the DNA TGTGCCAGCAGTTTGAGCCGGGACAGTACCTACGAGCAGTACTTC.

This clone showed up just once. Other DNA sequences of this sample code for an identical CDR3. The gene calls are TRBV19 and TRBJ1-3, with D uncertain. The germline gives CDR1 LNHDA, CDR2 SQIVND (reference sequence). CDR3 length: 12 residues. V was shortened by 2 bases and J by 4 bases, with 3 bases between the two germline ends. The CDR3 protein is CASSISGNTIYF. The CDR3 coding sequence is TGTGCCAGTAGTATATCGGGAAACACCATATATTTT. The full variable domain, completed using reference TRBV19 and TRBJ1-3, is DGGITQSPKYLFRKEGQNVTLSCEQNLNHDAMYWYRQDPGQGLRLIYYSQIVNDFQKGDIAEGYSVSREKKESFPLTVTSAQKNPTAFYLCASSISGNTIYFGEGSWLTVV.

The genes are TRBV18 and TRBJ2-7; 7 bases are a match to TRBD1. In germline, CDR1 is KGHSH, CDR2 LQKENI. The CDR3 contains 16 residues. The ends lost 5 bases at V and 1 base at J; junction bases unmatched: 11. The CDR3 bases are TGTGCCAGCTCATTAACCGGGACAGCATCTTCCTACGAGCAGTACTTC. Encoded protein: CASSLTGTASSYEQYF.

Written as DNA, the CDR3 is TGTGCCAGCAGCTACAGGGGTGATCGTGCTTTCTTT. This translates into CASSYRGDRAFF. The V call is TRBV6-5, the J call TRBJ1-1; TRBD1 matches 7 bases. Germline V gives CDR1 MNHEY, CDR2 SVGAGI. V dropped 6 bases and J dropped 11; count of bases not matched to a gene: 9. The CDR3 totals 12 residues.

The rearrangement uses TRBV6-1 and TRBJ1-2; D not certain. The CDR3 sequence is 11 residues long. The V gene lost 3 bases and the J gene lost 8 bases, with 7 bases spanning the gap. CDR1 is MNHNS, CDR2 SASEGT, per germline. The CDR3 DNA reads TGTGCCAGCAGTGAGGGCGGAGGCTACACCTTC. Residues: CASSEGGGYTF.

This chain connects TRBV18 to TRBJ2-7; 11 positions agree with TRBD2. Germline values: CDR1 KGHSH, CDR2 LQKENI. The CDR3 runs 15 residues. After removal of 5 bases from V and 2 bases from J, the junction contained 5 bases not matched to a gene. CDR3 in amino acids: CASSAGLAETYEQYF. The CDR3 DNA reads TGTGCCAGCTCAGCGGGACTAGCGGAAACCTACGAGCAGTACTTC.

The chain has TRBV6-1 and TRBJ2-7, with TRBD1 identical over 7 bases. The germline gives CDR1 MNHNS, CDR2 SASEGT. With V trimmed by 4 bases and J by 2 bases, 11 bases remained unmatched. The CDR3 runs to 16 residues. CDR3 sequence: CASSGYKTGPPYEQYF. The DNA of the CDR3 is TGTGCCAGCAGTGGATATAAGACAGGGCCCCCCTACGAGCAGTACTTC.

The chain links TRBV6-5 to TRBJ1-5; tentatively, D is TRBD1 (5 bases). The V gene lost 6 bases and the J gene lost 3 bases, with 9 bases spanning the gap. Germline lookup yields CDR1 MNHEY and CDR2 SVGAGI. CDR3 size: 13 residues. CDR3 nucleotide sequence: TGTGCCAGCAGACAGGTGAACAATCAGCCCCAGCATTTT. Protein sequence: CASRQVNNQPQHF.

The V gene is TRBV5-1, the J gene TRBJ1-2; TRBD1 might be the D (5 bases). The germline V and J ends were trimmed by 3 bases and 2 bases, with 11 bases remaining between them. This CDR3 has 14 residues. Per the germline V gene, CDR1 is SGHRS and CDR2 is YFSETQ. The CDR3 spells CASSSGDRNYGYTF. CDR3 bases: TGCGCCAGCAGCTCGGGCGACAGAAACTATGGCTACACCTTC.

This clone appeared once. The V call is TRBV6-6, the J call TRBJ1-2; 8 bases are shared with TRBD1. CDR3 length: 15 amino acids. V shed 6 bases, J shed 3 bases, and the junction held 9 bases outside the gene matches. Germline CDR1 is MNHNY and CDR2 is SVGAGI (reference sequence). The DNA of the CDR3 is TGTGCCAGCAGCCGACTTAGGGGACAGGACTATGGCTACACCTTC. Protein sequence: CASSRLRGQDYGYTF.

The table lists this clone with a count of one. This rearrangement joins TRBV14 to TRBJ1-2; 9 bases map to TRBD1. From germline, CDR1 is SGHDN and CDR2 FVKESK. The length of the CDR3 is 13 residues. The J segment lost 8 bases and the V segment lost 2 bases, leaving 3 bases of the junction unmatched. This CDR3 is CASSQYTGGGYTF. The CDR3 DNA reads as TGTGCCAGCAGCCAATACACAGGGGGCGGCTACACCTTC.

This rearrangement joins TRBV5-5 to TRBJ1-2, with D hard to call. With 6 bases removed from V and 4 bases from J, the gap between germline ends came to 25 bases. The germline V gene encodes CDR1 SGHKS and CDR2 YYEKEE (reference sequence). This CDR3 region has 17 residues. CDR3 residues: CASTPRAGSTTLYGYTF. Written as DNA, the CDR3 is TGTGCCAGCACCCCTAGGGCCGGGAGTACAACCCTCTATGGCTACACCTTC.

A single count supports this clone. DNA of the CDR3: TGCGCCAGCAGCCAAGATCTGGCGTATGGCTACACCTTC. It specifies CASSQDLAYGYTF. The chain combines TRBV4-1 with TRBJ1-2; D is unresolved. This CDR3 is 13 amino acids long. The V end lost 0 bases, the J end lost 5 bases, and 7 bases lay between the germline ends. CDR1 MGHRA and CDR2 YSYEKL come from the germline V gene.

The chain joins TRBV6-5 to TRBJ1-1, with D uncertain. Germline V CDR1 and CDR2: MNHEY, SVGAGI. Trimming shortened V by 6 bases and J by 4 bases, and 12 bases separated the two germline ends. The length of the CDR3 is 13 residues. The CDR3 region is CASRRQGFTEAFF. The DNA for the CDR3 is TGTGCCAGCAGGCGACAAGGTTTCACTGAAGCTTTCTTT.

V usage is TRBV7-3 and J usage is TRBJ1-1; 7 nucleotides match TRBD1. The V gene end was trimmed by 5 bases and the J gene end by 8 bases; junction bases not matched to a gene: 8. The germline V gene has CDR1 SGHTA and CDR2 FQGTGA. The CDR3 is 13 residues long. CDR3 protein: CASSTQQGTEAFF. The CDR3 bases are TGTGCCAGCAGCACCCAACAGGGGACGGAAGCTTTCTTT.

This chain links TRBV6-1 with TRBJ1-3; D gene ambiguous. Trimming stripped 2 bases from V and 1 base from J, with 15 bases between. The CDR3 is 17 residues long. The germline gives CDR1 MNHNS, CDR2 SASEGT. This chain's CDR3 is CASSEKSLGISGNTIYF. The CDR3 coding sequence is TGTGCCAGCAGTGAAAAAAGTCTGGGGATTTCTGGAAACACCATATATTTT.

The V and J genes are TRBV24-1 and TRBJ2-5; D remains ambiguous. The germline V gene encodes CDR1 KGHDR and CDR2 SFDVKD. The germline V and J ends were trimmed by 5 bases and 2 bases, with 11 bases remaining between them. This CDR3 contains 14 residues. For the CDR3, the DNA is TGTGCCACCAGTGTCGATATATTTCAAGAGACCCAGTACTTC. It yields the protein CATSVDIFQETQYF.

The CDR3 sequence: CASSLRPDPSNQPQHF. The CDR3 bases are TGTGCCAGCAGCTTAAGACCCGATCCTAGCAATCAGCCCCAGCATTTT. The V and J genes are TRBV7-3 and TRBJ1-5; D is ambiguous. Germline V gene data show CDR1 as SGHTA and CDR2 as FQGTGA. The V and J ends lost 1 base and 0 bases respectively, with 10 bases between them. The CDR3 extends over 16 amino acids.

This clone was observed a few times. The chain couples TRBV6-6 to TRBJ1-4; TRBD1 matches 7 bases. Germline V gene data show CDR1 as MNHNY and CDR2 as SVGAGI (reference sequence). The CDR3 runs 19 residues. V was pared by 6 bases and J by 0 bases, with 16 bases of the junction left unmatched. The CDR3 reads CASSRFHRGSSATNEKLFF. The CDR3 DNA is TGTGCCAGCAGCCGATTTCACAGGGGTTCGTCTGCAACTAATGAAAAACTGTTTTTT.

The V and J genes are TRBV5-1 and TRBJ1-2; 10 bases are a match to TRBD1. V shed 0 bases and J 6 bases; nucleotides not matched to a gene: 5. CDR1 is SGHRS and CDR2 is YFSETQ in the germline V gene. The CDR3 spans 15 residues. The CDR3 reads CASSLEDRGQNGYTF. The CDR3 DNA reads TGCGCCAGCAGCTTGGAAGACAGGGGGCAGAATGGCTACACCTTC.

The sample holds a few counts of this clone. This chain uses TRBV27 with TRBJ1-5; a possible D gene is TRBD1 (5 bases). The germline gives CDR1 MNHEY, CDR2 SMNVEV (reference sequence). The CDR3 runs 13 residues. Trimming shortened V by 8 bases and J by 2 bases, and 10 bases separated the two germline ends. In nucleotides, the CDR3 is TGTGCCAGCTCTATGGGGGGCAATCAGCCCCAGCATTTT. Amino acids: CASSMGGNQPQHF.

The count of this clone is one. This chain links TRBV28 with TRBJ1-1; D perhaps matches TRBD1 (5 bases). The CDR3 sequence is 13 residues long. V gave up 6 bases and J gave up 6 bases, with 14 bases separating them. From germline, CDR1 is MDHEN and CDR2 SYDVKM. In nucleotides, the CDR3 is TGTGCCAGCAGGGTGGGGGGATTGGCTGAAGCTTTCTTT. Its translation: CASRVGGLAEAFF.

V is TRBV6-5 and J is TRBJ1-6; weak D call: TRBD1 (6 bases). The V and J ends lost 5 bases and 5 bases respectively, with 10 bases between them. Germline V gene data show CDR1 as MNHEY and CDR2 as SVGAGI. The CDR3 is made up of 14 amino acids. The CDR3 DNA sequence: TGTGCCAGCAGTCGGGACACGAATAATTCACCCCTCCACTTT. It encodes CASSRDTNNSPLHF.

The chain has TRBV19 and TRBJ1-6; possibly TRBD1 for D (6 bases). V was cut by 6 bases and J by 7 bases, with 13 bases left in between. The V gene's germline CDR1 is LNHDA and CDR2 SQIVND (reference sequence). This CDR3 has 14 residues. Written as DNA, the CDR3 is TGTGCCAGTAGGGTACAGGGTAAGAATTCACCCCTCCACTTT. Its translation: CASRVQGKNSPLHF.

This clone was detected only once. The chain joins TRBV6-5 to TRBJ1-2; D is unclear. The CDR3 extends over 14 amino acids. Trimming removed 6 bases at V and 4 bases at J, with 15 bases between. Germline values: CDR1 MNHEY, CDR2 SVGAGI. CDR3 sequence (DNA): TGTGCCAGCAGCCTAGCAAGGGATCTCTATGGCTACACCTTC. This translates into CASSLARDLYGYTF.

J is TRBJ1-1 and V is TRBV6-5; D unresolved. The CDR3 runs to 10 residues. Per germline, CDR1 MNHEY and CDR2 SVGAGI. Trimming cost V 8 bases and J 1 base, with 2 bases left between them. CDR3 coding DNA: TGTGCCAGCGCGAACACTGAAGCTTTCTTT. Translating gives CASANTEAFF.

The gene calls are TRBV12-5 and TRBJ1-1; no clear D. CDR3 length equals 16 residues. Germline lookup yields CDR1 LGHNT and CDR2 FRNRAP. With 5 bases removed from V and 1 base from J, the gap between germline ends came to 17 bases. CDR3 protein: CASGRFPKNGNTEAFF. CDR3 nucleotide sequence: TGTGCTAGTGGTCGATTCCCCAAGAATGGGAACACTGAAGCTTTCTTT.

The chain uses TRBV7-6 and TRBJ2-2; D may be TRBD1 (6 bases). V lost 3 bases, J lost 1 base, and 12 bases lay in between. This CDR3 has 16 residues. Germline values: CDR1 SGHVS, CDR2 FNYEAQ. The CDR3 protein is CASSFAGAENTGELFF. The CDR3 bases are TGTGCCAGCAGCTTTGCAGGGGCTGAGAACACCGGGGAGCTGTTTTTT.

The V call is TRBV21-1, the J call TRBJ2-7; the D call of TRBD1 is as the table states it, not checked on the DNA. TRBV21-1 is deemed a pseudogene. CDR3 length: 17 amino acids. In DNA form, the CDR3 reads TGTGCCAGCAGCAAAGTAGGTGGCGACAGGGTCAGCGACGAGCAGTACTTC. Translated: CASSKVGGDRVSDEQYF.

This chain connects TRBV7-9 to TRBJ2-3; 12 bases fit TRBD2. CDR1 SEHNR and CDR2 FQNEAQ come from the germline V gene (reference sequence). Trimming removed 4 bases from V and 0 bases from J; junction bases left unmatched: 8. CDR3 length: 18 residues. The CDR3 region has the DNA TGTGCCAGCAGCTCCACCTCCGGGACTAGCGGGAGCACAGATACGCAGTATTTT. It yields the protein CASSSTSGTSGSTDTQYF.

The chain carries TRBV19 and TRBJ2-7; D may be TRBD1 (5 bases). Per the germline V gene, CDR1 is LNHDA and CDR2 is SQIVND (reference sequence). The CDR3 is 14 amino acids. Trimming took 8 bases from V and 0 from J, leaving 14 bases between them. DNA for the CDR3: TGTGCCAGTCGAGAACAGGCAAGCTCCTACGAGCAGTACTTC. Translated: CASREQASSYEQYF.